This T cell receptor beta chain is from a study of a mutant IDH1 vaccine in newly diagnosed glioma. Study information: With temozolomide cycles, or 4-6 weeks after radiotherapy alone, vaccination was started.

Overall study results and limits: Pseudoprogression appeared independent of alterations in top peripheral clonotypes.

From germline, CDR1 is MGHRA and CDR2 YSYEKL. The CDR3 extends over 12 amino acids. The V and J ends lost 3 bases and 6 bases, in that order; junction bases with no gene match: 1. Notes on this clone: Its cognate antigen is unknown.

Only in-frame clones appear in the TCRdb table, and some are missing; sequencing was by immunoSEQ multiplex PCR. This table has about 120,000 clones, under 90% appearing once. The sample's time point: week 11, during vaccination. Doses consisted of 300 ug of mutant IDH1 20-mer peptide each, paired with topical imiquimod. This clonotype was sampled from a woman aged 45-65 years with glioma. The chain has TRBV4-1 and TRBJ1-1, with 7 bases identical to TRBD1. The sample here was PBMCs, taken from a glioma patient whose treatment included an IDH1 peptide vaccine. This CDR3 reads CASSHRGAEAFF. CDR3 DNA sequence: TGCGCCAGCAGCCACAGGGGGGCTGAAGCTTTCTTT.